These T cell receptor beta chains were read from a single sample in a study of blood T cell repertoires in COVID-19. The data were produced by immunoSEQ multiplex PCR, yet TCRdb's version contains in-frame clones alone and is incomplete. Altogether more than 100,000 clones are present, 85% to 90% being singletons, with the ten largest covering around 20%. Sequenced: peripheral blood. The source is a man aged 50 or older with active or convalescent COVID-19. Both conserved end residues are part of each CDR3. The D gene is left open where the match is weak. For some rows the clone size is stated as once, few or many, or as a class when expanded; others skip it.

clone_size,d_call,j_call,v_call,cdr3_nt,cdr3_aa
NA,NA,TRBJ2-6,TRBV6-2/TRBV6-3,TGTGCCAGCAGTCCCCGACAGTTTAGTGGGGCCAACGTCCTGACTTTC,CASSPRQFSGANVLTF
NA,TRBD1,TRBJ2-7,TRBV19,TGTGCCAGTAGACCTACAGGGGGCCTAGCCTACGAGCAGTACTTC,CASRPTGGLAYEQYF
NA,TRBD2,TRBJ2-5,TRBV6-5,TGTGCCAGCAGTCGGGGGACTAGCGGGGCGGAGACCCAGTACTTC,CASSRGTSGAETQYF
once,NA,TRBJ1-3,TRBV11-2,TGTGCCAGCAGCTCAGCTGGAAACACCATATATTTT,CASSSAGNTIYF
NA,TRBD2,TRBJ2-3,TRBV3-1/TRBV3-2,TGTGCCAGCAGGCAAAGAGGAGCGGGGAGCACAGATACGCAGTATTTT,CASRQRGAGSTDTQYF
NA,NA,TRBJ2-5,TRBV24-1,TGTGCCACCAGTGTCGCGGCGGCTCAAGAGACCCAGTACTTC,CATSVAAAQETQYF
NA,NA,TRBJ1-4,TRBV2,TGTGCCAGCAGTGATCAGGCAGCCCCAACTAATGAAAAACTGTTTTTT,CASSDQAAPTNEKLFF
NA,TRBD1,TRBJ1-4,TRBV5-6,TGTGCCAGCAGCGGACTCGGGACAGCTAATGAAAAACTGTTTTTT,CASSGLGTANEKLFF
once,TRBD1,TRBJ1-6,TRBV19,TGTGCCAGTAGTAAGGGACAGGGTGGGAATTCACCCCTCCACTTT,CASSKGQGGNSPLHF
NA,TRBD2,TRBJ2-1,TRBV6-4,TGTGCCAGCAGCAGAACAGTGACTAGCGGGGCCAATGAGCAGTTCTTC,CASSRTVTSGANEQFF
NA,NA,TRBJ1-2,TRBV4-3,TGCGCCAGCAGCCAAAACGCTGGGAGGGTAAACAGGGTAAACTATGGCTACACCTTC,CASSQNAGRVNRVNYGYTF
NA,TRBD1,TRBJ1-1,TRBV25-1,TGTGCCAGCAGGTGGACAGGGGGCAGGACTGAAGCTTTCTTT,CASRWTGGRTEAFF
once,NA,TRBJ2-3,TRBV12-5,TGTGCTAGTGGTAGAGGCGAGGTCACAGATACGCAGTATTTT,CASGRGEVTDTQYF
NA,NA,TRBJ2-5,TRBV7-8,TGTGCCAGCACCCTGGGGGGGGCTCAAGAGACCCAGTACTTC,CASTLGGAQETQYF
NA,NA,TRBJ1-2,TRBV2,TGTGCCAGCAGTTCTACCGCCCGGAACTATGGCTACACCTTC,CASSSTARNYGYTF
NA,TRBD1,TRBJ2-5,TRBV6-5,TGTGCCAGCAGGGGACAGGGGCCCCACTCGGGGACCCAGTACTTC,CASRGQGPHSGTQYF
NA,NA,TRBJ2-3,TRBV27,TGTGCCAGCAGGTCAAGACGGGGGAGCACAGATACGCAGTATTTT,CASRSRRGSTDTQYF
NA,NA,TRBJ2-5,TRBV7-2,TGTGCCAGCAGGACCCCCCAGCGCGAGCGGGAGACCCAGTACTTC,CASRTPQRERETQYF
NA,NA,TRBJ2-1,TRBV2,TGTGCCAGCCGCCCTCCCGGGACTCGAGTCTACAATGAGCAGTTCTTC,CASRPPGTRVYNEQFF
NA,NA,TRBJ2-1,TRBV4-2,TGTGCCAGCAGCGAGCTGGGAGACCTATCATTTGGTGAGCAGTTCTTC,CASSELGDLSFGEQFF
NA,TRBD2,TRBJ2-3,TRBV10-3,TGTGCCATCAGTGCGGGGGGTGGAGATACGCAGTATTTT,CAISAGGGDTQYF
NA,TRBD2,TRBJ2-3,TRBV4-1,TGCGCCAGCAGCCAAGATGGGAGGGGTCTCACAGATACGCAGTATTTT,CASSQDGRGLTDTQYF
NA,TRBD2,TRBJ2-3,TRBV7-2,TGTGCCAGCAGCTGGACTAGCGGGGGCCCATCCACAGATACGCAGTATTTT,CASSWTSGGPSTDTQYF
few,NA,TRBJ2-7,TRBV6-5,TGTGCCAGCAGTTACTCGTTCGTGGGCCAGTACGAGCAGTACTTC,CASSYSFVGQYEQYF
NA,TRBD1,TRBJ2-3,TRBV7-2,TGTGCCAGCAGCTCACCGGGACAGGGGGGTCGTACGCAGTATTTT,CASSSPGQGGRTQYF
NA,TRBD1,TRBJ1-4,TRBV3-1/TRBV3-2,TGTGCCAGCAGCCCACGGGACAGGGATGAAAAACTGTTTTTT,CASSPRDRDEKLFF
NA,TRBD1,TRBJ1-3,TRBV29-1,TGCGGGACCGGGACAGTCTCTGGAAACACCATATATTTT,CGTGTVSGNTIYF
NA,TRBD1,TRBJ1-1,TRBV29-1,TGCAGCGGAACTCCAGGGGGCGAATCTGAAGCTTTCTTT,CSGTPGGESEAFF
NA,NA,TRBJ1-6,TRBV6-6,TGTGCCAGCGGGGGGGGGAATGCCTATAATTCACCCCTCCACTTT,CASGGGNAYNSPLHF
once,TRBD1,TRBJ1-4,TRBV25-1,TGTGCCAGCAGTGCCTACAGGGGAACTAATGAAAAACTGTTTTTT,CASSAYRGTNEKLFF
NA,TRBD1,TRBJ2-5,TRBV29-1,TGCAGCGAGAGGACAGGGGAAGAGACCCAGTACTTC,CSERTGEETQYF
NA,NA,TRBJ2-5,TRBV29-1,TGCAGCGTTGAACTTTCTAGGCCGGAGACCCAGTACTTC,CSVELSRPETQYF
NA,NA,TRBJ2-5,TRBV5-1,TGCGCCAGCAGCTCGCAGGGGTGGCAAGAGACCCAGTACTTC,CASSSQGWQETQYF
NA,TRBD2,TRBJ2-2,TRBV5-5,TGTGCCAGCAGCTTCCATGGCGGGGGGAACACCGGGGAGCTGTTTTTT,CASSFHGGGNTGELFF
NA,NA,TRBJ2-5,TRBV24-1,TGTGCCACCAGCATATCGTCCGGACTCTCAGGCGAGACCCAGTACTTC,CATSISSGLSGETQYF
NA,NA,TRBJ2-5,TRBV29-1,TGCAGCGGAGGACGCATTGAGGGAGAGACCCAGTACTTC,CSGGRIEGETQYF
NA,NA,TRBJ2-4,TRBV6-2/TRBV6-3,TGTGCCAGCAGTTACTCGGAGGGGGCCATCCAAAACATTCAGTACTTC,CASSYSEGAIQNIQYF
few,TRBD1,TRBJ2-3,TRBV10-2,TGCGCCAGCAGGGACAGGACAGGGGGAGGGACAGATACGCAGTATTTT,CASRDRTGGGTDTQYF